These T cell receptor beta chains were read from a single sample in a study of cytomegalovirus exposure and HLA in healthy donors. Only in-frame clones appear in the TCRdb table, and some are missing; sequencing was by immunoSEQ multiplex PCR. The table records 150,000 or so clones, approximately 71% of them present only once. The specimen sequenced was PBMCs. The receptors derive from a girl aged 5 to 17 in good health and CMV-seronegative. The CDR3 runs from the conserved cysteine through the conserved F or W. The D gene is left open where the match is weak. Not every row has a clone size; where given, it reads once, few, many or a size class.

cdr3_aa: CASSLPTIGDSPLHF
cdr3_nt: TGTGCCAGCAGCTTACCGACCATAGGGGATTCACCCCTCCACTTT
v_call: TRBV5-6
d_call: NA
clone_size: NA
j_call: TRBJ1-6

cdr3_aa: CASSVEPGGGETRYYGYTF
cdr3_nt: TGTGCCAGCAGCGTGGAGCCCGGGGGTGGGGAGACCCGTTACTATGGCTACACCTTC
v_call: TRBV9
d_call: NA
clone_size: NA
j_call: TRBJ1-2

cdr3_aa: CASRRLGQANTEAFF
cdr3_nt: TGTGCCAGCAGGAGACTAGGACAGGCGAACACTGAAGCTTTCTTT
v_call: TRBV7-8
d_call: TRBD1
clone_size: NA
j_call: TRBJ1-1

cdr3_aa: CASMGNAGGQETQYF
cdr3_nt: TGCGCCAGCATGGGTAATGCAGGGGGACAAGAGACCCAGTACTTC
v_call: TRBV5-1
d_call: TRBD1
clone_size: NA
j_call: TRBJ2-5

cdr3_aa: CASSILRVDQPQHF
cdr3_nt: TGTGCCAGTAGTATCCTTCGTGTCGATCAGCCCCAGCATTTT
v_call: TRBV19
d_call: NA
clone_size: few
j_call: TRBJ1-5

cdr3_aa: CASSYSSGVSTDTQYF
cdr3_nt: TGTGCCAGCAGTTACTCGAGCGGGGTTAGCACAGATACGCAGTATTTT
v_call: TRBV6-5
d_call: TRBD2
clone_size: NA
j_call: TRBJ2-3

cdr3_aa: CASRAQGNYGYTF
cdr3_nt: TGTGCCAGCAGGGCACAGGGGAACTATGGCTACACCTTC
v_call: TRBV6-1
d_call: TRBD1
clone_size: NA
j_call: TRBJ1-2

cdr3_aa: CSVLPGGLNTEAFF
cdr3_nt: TGCAGCGTTCTTCCAGGGGGACTGAACACTGAAGCTTTCTTT
v_call: TRBV29-1
d_call: TRBD1
clone_size: once
j_call: TRBJ1-1

cdr3_aa: CASSGLAANTGELFF
cdr3_nt: TGTGCCAGTAGTGGATTAGCTGCGAACACCGGGGAGCTGTTTTTT
v_call: TRBV19
d_call: NA
clone_size: few
j_call: TRBJ2-2

cdr3_aa: CASSLDRGEAFF
cdr3_nt: TGTGCCAGCAGCCTCGACAGGGGTGAAGCTTTCTTT
v_call: TRBV7-3
d_call: TRBD1
clone_size: NA
j_call: TRBJ1-1

cdr3_aa: CASSQATLGNTIYF
cdr3_nt: TGCGCCAGCAGCCAAGCGACTTTAGGAAACACCATATATTTT
v_call: TRBV4-1
d_call: NA
clone_size: few
j_call: TRBJ1-3

cdr3_aa: CASSSGQTKNIQYF
cdr3_nt: TGTGCCAGCAGCTCGGGACAGACCAAAAACATTCAGTACTTC
v_call: TRBV5-6
d_call: TRBD1
clone_size: NA
j_call: TRBJ2-4

cdr3_aa: CASKTGSPGANVLTF
cdr3_nt: TGCGCCAGCAAAACAGGGTCGCCTGGGGCCAACGTCCTGACTTTC
v_call: TRBV5-1
d_call: NA
clone_size: NA
j_call: TRBJ2-6

cdr3_aa: CASSPGWTNEDGYTF
cdr3_nt: TGTGCCAGCAGCCCGGGGTGGACGAATGAGGATGGCTACACCTTC
v_call: TRBV7-2
d_call: NA
clone_size: NA
j_call: TRBJ1-2

cdr3_aa: CASSSNRGTEYF
cdr3_nt: TGTGCCAGCAGTTCCAACAGGGGGACGGAGTACTTC
v_call: TRBV7-8
d_call: TRBD1
clone_size: NA
j_call: TRBJ2-7

cdr3_aa: CASSRTRPSYEQYF
cdr3_nt: TGTGCCAGCAGCCGGACACGGCCCTCCTACGAGCAGTACTTC
v_call: TRBV7-8
d_call: NA
clone_size: NA
j_call: TRBJ2-7

cdr3_aa: CASSMGVGGGTEAFF
cdr3_nt: TGTGCCAGTAGTATGGGGGTTGGCGGGGGCACTGAAGCTTTCTTT
v_call: TRBV19
d_call: NA
clone_size: NA
j_call: TRBJ1-1

cdr3_aa: CASSHPGRNTEAFF
cdr3_nt: TGTGCCAGCAGCCATCCGGGGAGGAACACTGAAGCTTTCTTT
v_call: TRBV7-2
d_call: NA
clone_size: NA
j_call: TRBJ1-1

cdr3_aa: CASSPPRQATEAFF
cdr3_nt: TGTGCCAGCAGCCCCCCCCGACAAGCCACTGAAGCTTTCTTT
v_call: TRBV7-9
d_call: NA
clone_size: NA
j_call: TRBJ1-1

cdr3_aa: CASSPVEGSDTQYF
cdr3_nt: TGCGCCAGCAGCCCAGTGGAGGGATCAGATACGCAGTATTTT
v_call: TRBV4-1
d_call: NA
clone_size: NA
j_call: TRBJ2-3

cdr3_aa: CASSDQLKASGRYEQYF
cdr3_nt: TGTGCCAGCAGTGATCAGTTGAAGGCGTCAGGGAGGTACGAGCAGTACTTC
v_call: TRBV2
d_call: NA
clone_size: NA
j_call: TRBJ2-7

cdr3_aa: CASSPTANTEAFF
cdr3_nt: TGTGCCAGCAGCCCAACAGCAAACACTGAAGCTTTCTTT
v_call: TRBV7-9
d_call: NA
clone_size: NA
j_call: TRBJ1-1